The entry below describes one T cell receptor beta chain. The antigen is not known. The PCR employed 60 Vbeta primers together with 13 Jbeta primers. The protocol was immunoSEQ multiplex PCR, while the TCRdb copy is restricted to in-frame clones and leaves out a portion. The sample holds around 150,000 clones, just under 85% seen once. Per germline, CDR1 DFQATT and CDR2 SNEGSKA (reference sequence). This CDR3 region has 11 residues. This sample stems from a study of cytomegalovirus exposure and HLA in healthy donors. Across the study: T cells numbering around 170 million yielded 117 million unique TCR beta sequences in an earlier analysis. General observations from the study: Sequences of the TCR beta chain were said to predict the HLA-A and HLA-B alleles of most subjects accurately. The sole available immune exposure information was CMV serostatus. Association of a missense DCLRE1C variant with TCR beta V- and J-gene trimming was reported in a later analysis.

Sequencing was carried out using PBMCs. The source of this sequence is a middle-aged man in good health and CMV-seropositive. The rearrangement joins TRBV20-1 to TRBJ2-1, with a weak D call TRBD2 (6 bases). CDR3 sequence: CSWDSPNEQFF. The CDR3 nucleotides are TGCAGCTGGGACTCCCCGAATGAGCAGTTCTTC.